This TCR beta chain came from a study of OX40 agonist ivuxolimab in advanced cancers. For the study at large: Prior checkpoint blockade (anti-PD-1, anti-PD-L1 or anti-CTLA-4) was permitted; around 40% had it. Two cutaneous melanoma patients and one hepatocellular carcinoma patient, three in all, had partial responses.

Autoimmune disease history or systemic immunosuppression meant exclusion. Sequencing used immunoSEQ multiplex PCR; TCRdb keeps in-frame clones, though not all of them. This repertoire shows roughly 26,000 clones, around nine tenths found once; its top ten account for 15% to 20%. As concerns this clone: Its target is unknown.

Study results and caveats: Mean expanded clone counts were higher in CD8+ than CD4+ T cells.

The CDR3 has 14 amino acids. This chain uses TRBV7-5 with TRBJ2-1. TRBV7-5 is tagged as a pseudogene. The sequenced sample was CD4+ or CD8+ T cells sorted from blood, obtained in a trial of the OX40 agonist ivuxolimab. This receptor was taken from an adult with an advanced solid tumor such as melanoma, head and neck, liver or kidney cancer. CDR3 DNA: TGTGCCAGAAGCCCGTGGGACGGGTTGGATGAGCAGTTCTTC. Translating it yields CARSPWDGLDEQFF.